The T cell receptor beta chain described here comes from a study of response to subunit inactivated influenza vaccine. Per the germline V gene, CDR1 is SGHAT and CDR2 is FQNNGV. The J segment lost 2 bases and the V segment lost 4 bases, leaving 15 bases of the junction unmatched. This CDR3 contains 18 residues. TCRdb analysed the RT-PCR reads with MiXCR anew, one entry per CDR3 protein. This sample yields under 200,000 distinct CDR3 sequences, of which approximately 12% are seen a single time; approximately 39% belongs to the top ten. The receptor was derived from a man aged 50 to 75 who received an inactivated influenza vaccine. The sample was CD8+ T cells sorted from PBMCs, taken 23 to 25 months after vaccination. This chain connects TRBV11-2 to TRBJ2-7; TRBD1 agrees at 9 bases. The CDR3 nucleotides are TGTGCCAGCAGCTCCACCAACCCCGACAGGGGGGTGGCCTACGAGCAGTACTTC. As protein: CASSSTNPDRGVAYEQYF. The full variable domain, in which reference TRBV11-2 and TRBJ2-7 provide the parts outside the CDR3, is EAGVAQSPRYKIIEKRQSVAFWCNPISGHATLYWYQQILGQGPKLLIQFQNNGVVDDSQLPKDRFSAERLKGVDSTLKIQPAKLEDSAVYLCASSSTNPDRGVAYEQYFGPGTRLTVT.